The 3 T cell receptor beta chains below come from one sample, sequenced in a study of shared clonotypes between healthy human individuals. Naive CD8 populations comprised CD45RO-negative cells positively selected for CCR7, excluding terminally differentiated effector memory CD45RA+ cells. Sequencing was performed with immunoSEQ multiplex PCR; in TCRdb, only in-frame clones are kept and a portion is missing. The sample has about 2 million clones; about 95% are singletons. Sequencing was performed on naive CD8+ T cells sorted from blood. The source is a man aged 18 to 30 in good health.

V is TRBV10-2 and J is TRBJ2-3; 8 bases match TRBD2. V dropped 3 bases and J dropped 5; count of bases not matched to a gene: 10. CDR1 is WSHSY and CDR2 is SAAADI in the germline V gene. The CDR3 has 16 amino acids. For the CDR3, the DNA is TGCGCCAGCAGTGAATTGAGTGGGCTAGCGGGAGATACGCAGTATTTT. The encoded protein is CASSELSGLAGDTQYF.

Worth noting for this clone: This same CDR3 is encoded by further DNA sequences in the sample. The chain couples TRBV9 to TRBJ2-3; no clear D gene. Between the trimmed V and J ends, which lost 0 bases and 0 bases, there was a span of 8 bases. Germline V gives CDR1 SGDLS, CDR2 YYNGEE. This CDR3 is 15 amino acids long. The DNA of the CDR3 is TGTGCCAGCAGCGTAGAGGGTCTGAGCACAGATACGCAGTATTTT. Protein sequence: CASSVEGLSTDTQYF.

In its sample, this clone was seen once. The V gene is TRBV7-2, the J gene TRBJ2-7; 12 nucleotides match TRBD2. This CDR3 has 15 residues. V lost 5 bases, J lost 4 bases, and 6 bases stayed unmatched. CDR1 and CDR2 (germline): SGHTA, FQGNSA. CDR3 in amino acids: CASSVWTSGTYEQYF. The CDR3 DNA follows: TGTGCCAGCAGCGTCTGGACTAGCGGGACGTACGAGCAGTACTTC.